This TCR beta chain is drawn from a study of patients and donors after allogeneic stem cell transplantation. MiXCR, run by TCRdb on the RT-PCR reads, gives a single entry per CDR3 protein. The sample contains roughly 230,000 distinct CDR3 sequences, 12% to 15% of which appear only once. Sequenced input: blood, either unsorted or a sorted T cell fraction (not recorded which). The sequence came from a human donor who was either an allogeneic HSCT recipient or a stem cell or donor lymphocyte infusion donor (not recorded which). It is not recorded whose cells these are; they may come from a transplant donor.

CDR3 in DNA: TGTGCCACCAGTGATATGGTTGACGGTTACAATGAGCAGTTCTTC. This sequence encodes CATSDMVDGYNEQFF. V usage is TRBV24-1 and J usage is TRBJ2-1; D gene unclear. The germline V gene has CDR1 KGHDR and CDR2 SFDVKD. This CDR3 has 15 amino acids. Trimming stripped 3 bases from V and 4 bases from J, with 12 bases between.